The rows below give T cell receptor beta chains drawn from one sample of a study of control samples from healthy donors and cancer patients. Here immunoSEQ multiplex PCR was the method, and the copy in TCRdb shows in-frame clones only, minus some. The sample gives about 65,000 clones, about nine tenths of which show up once; 1.2% is in the top ten. Sequenced: PBMCs. These receptors came from a woman aged 45-60 years with colorectal cancer. The CDR3 runs from the conserved cysteine through the conserved F or W. Fields, in order: D gene, J gene, V gene, clone size, CDR3 protein, CDR3 DNA. D genes are given only for firm matches. Clone size is not always given. Where it is, it says once, few, many or a class for expanded clones.

>NA|TRBJ2-7|TRBV2|NA
CASSNYEQYF
TGTGCCAGCTCCAACTACGAGCAGTACTTC
>NA|TRBJ2-5|TRBV6-1|once
CASSEYREQETQYF
TGTGCCAGCAGTGAATACAGGGAGCAAGAGACCCAGTACTTC
>NA|TRBJ1-2|TRBV14|NA
CASSQVAQGSGYTF
TGTGCCAGCAGCCAAGTGGCACAGGGATCTGGCTACACCTTC
>NA|TRBJ1-3|TRBV19|NA
CASNGADETGNTIYF
TGTGCCAGCAACGGGGCCGATGAGACTGGAAACACCATATATTTT
>NA|TRBJ2-5|TRBV7-7|NA
CASSPNQETQYF
TGTGCTAGCAGCCCCAACCAAGAGACCCAGTACTTC
>NA|TRBJ1-6|TRBV19|NA
CASSALLTPNSPLHF
TGTGCCAGTAGTGCCCTTTTGACTCCTAATTCACCCCTCCACTTT
>NA|TRBJ1-3|TRBV14|NA
CASSRTLGFSGNTIYF
TGTGCCAGCAGCCGGACTTTGGGCTTCTCTGGAAACACCATATATTTT
>NA|TRBJ1-5|TRBV18|once
CASSPRGDSNQPQHF
TGTGCCAGCTCACCGCGTGGAGATAGCAATCAGCCCCAGCATTTT
>TRBD2|TRBJ2-7|TRBV6-5|NA
CASSYGGGTAGEQYF
TGTGCCAGCAGTTATGGCGGGGGGACTGCTGGGGAGCAGTACTTC
>NA|TRBJ2-1|TRBV7-9|NA
CASSSQGGYNEQFF
TGTGCCAGCAGCTCGCAAGGGGGCTACAATGAGCAGTTCTTC
>NA|TRBJ2-3|TRBV10-3|NA
CAISDLGARATDTQYF
TGTGCCATCAGTGACTTGGGGGCGAGGGCCACAGATACGCAGTATTTT
>NA|TRBJ1-1|TRBV27|few
CASSPTSRGLMNTEAFF
TGTGCCAGCAGTCCCACGTCTCGGGGGCTTATGAACACTGAAGCTTTCTTT
>NA|TRBJ1-2|TRBV3-1/TRBV3-2|NA
CASSPIPGGYTF
TGTGCCAGCAGCCCTATCCCTGGTGGCTACACCTTC
>TRBD1|TRBJ2-2|TRBV9|NA
CASSPQTGAWRELFF
TGTGCCAGCAGCCCTCAAACAGGGGCATGGAGGGAGCTGTTTTTT
>NA|TRBJ2-7|TRBV28|NA
CASSLWGAEQYF
TGTGCCAGCAGTTTATGGGGGGCAGAGCAGTACTTC
>NA|TRBJ1-5|TRBV6-4|NA
CASSTGRDQPQHF
TGTGCCAGCAGCACGGGAAGGGACCAGCCCCAGCATTTT
>TRBD1|TRBJ1-1|TRBV7-2|NA
CASTQGAWAEAFF
TGTGCCAGCACACAGGGGGCGTGGGCTGAAGCTTTCTTT
>NA|TRBJ2-4|TRBV28|NA
CASSRTLDRVKNIQYF
TGTGCCAGCAGCCGGACGCTAGACCGGGTCAAAAACATTCAGTACTTC
>NA|TRBJ1-1|TRBV18|NA
CASSPRGGEAEAFF
TGTGCCAGCTCACCGAGGGGGGGGGAGGCTGAAGCTTTCTTT
>NA|TRBJ2-3|TRBV2|NA
CASSELGVSADTQYF
TGTGCCAGCAGTGAACTGGGTGTTTCGGCAGATACGCAGTATTTT
>NA|TRBJ2-7|TRBV6-5|NA
CASNIGRGGQYF
TGTGCCAGCAACATTGGACGCGGTGGGCAGTACTTC
>NA|TRBJ1-6|TRBV4-2|NA
CASSQDQGPPPLHF
TGTGCCAGCAGCCAAGATCAGGGGCCTCCACCCCTCCACTTT
>NA|TRBJ1-2|TRBV5-4|NA
CASSASLQRHGYTF
TGTGCCAGCAGCGCCAGCCTTCAAAGGCATGGCTACACCTTC
>NA|TRBJ1-4|TRBV28|NA
CASSPAGFEKLFF
TGTGCCAGCAGTCCCGCGGGGTTCGAAAAACTGTTTTTT
>NA|TRBJ2-2|TRBV4-2|NA
CASSQGVQSVSGELFF
TGTGCCAGCAGCCAAGGGGTACAATCTGTATCCGGGGAGCTGTTTTTT
>NA|TRBJ2-2|TRBV18|NA
CAATLTASSNTGELFF
TGTGCCGCCACCCTGACAGCCAGTTCGAACACCGGGGAGCTGTTTTTT
>NA|TRBJ1-1|TRBV30|NA
CASGPTGGAFF
TGTGCCTCGGGGCCTACCGGCGGGGCTTTCTTT
>TRBD2|TRBJ2-3|TRBV7-6|NA
CASSLSVAGGTDTQYF
TGTGCCAGCAGCTTATCGGTAGCGGGGGGGACAGATACGCAGTATTTT
>NA|TRBJ1-3|TRBV5-6|NA
CASSAGGGGNTIYF
TGTGCCAGCAGCGCCGGAGGGGGAGGAAACACCATATATTTT
>NA|TRBJ1-2|TRBV18|NA
CASSRGAELTNGYTF
TGTGCCAGCTCACGGGGGGCCGAGCTGACGAATGGCTACACCTTC
>NA|TRBJ2-1|TRBV15|NA
CATSRRDGGYNEQFF
TGTGCCACCAGCAGGCGGGACGGGGGATACAATGAGCAGTTCTTC
>TRBD2|TRBJ2-3|TRBV20-1|few
CSASDGTSGGSTDTQYF
TGCAGTGCTAGTGACGGGACTAGCGGGGGGAGCACAGATACGCAGTATTTT
>NA|TRBJ2-7|TRBV28|NA
CASLTGATSTQYF
TGTGCCAGCCTGACAGGCGCCACCTCCACGCAGTACTTC
>NA|TRBJ2-7|TRBV4-2|NA
CASSATDSPPYEQYF
TGTGCCAGCAGCGCAACTGACAGCCCGCCCTACGAGCAGTACTTC
>NA|TRBJ2-1|TRBV28|few
CASSLNGLIEQFF
TGTGCCAGCAGTTTAAACGGCCTTATTGAGCAGTTCTTC
>NA|TRBJ2-7|TRBV7-2|NA
CASSFSTVFSYEQYF
TGTGCCAGCAGTTTTAGCACAGTTTTCTCCTACGAGCAGTACTTC
>TRBD2|TRBJ2-7|TRBV5-1|few
CASRYGLAASSYEQYF
TGCGCCAGCAGATACGGACTAGCGGCAAGCTCCTACGAGCAGTACTTC
>TRBD2|TRBJ2-7|TRBV5-1|NA
CASSAKTSGGPYEQYF
TGCGCCAGCAGCGCGAAGACTAGCGGGGGCCCCTACGAGCAGTACTTC
>NA|TRBJ1-2|TRBV19|few
CASSPRQQNGYTF
TGTGCCAGTAGTCCCCGACAGCAGAACGGCTACACCTTC
>TRBD2|TRBJ2-1|TRBV7-2|NA
CASSLDVAGGYNEQFF
TGTGCCAGCAGCTTGGATGTAGCGGGAGGGTACAATGAGCAGTTCTTC
>NA|TRBJ1-2|TRBV19|NA
CASRSTRSPYGYTF
TGTGCCAGTAGATCTACCAGGTCTCCTTATGGCTACACCTTC
>NA|TRBJ2-3|TRBV18|once
CASSSAPPGAGTDTQYF
TGTGCCAGCTCATCTGCTCCCCCGGGGGCAGGGACAGATACGCAGTATTTT
>NA|TRBJ2-3|TRBV28|NA
CASSSGDGQNTDTQYF
TGTGCCAGCAGTTCCGGTGATGGACAGAACACAGATACGCAGTATTTT
>NA|TRBJ1-3|TRBV5-4|NA
CASSLGGSSGNTIYF
TGTGCCAGCAGCTTGGGGGGGTCCTCTGGAAACACCATATATTTT
>TRBD1|TRBJ2-3|TRBV7-9|once
CASSRTGSTDTQYF
TGTGCCAGCAGCCGGACAGGTAGCACAGATACGCAGTATTTT
>NA|TRBJ1-5|TRBV12-3/TRBV12-4|NA
CASSFSSNQPQHF
TGTGCCAGCAGTTTTAGTAGCAATCAGCCCCAGCATTTT
>NA|TRBJ1-1|TRBV19|NA
CASSIPVTYGTEAFF
TGTGCCAGTAGTATTCCGGTGACATACGGCACTGAAGCTTTCTTT
>NA|TRBJ2-7|TRBV2|NA
CASSAIYEQYF
TGTGCCAGCAGTGCGATCTACGAGCAGTACTTC
>TRBD1|TRBJ1-6|TRBV5-1|NA
CASSRSGTGGITPLHF
TGCGCCAGCAGCCGCTCAGGGACAGGGGGAATCACACCCCTCCACTTT